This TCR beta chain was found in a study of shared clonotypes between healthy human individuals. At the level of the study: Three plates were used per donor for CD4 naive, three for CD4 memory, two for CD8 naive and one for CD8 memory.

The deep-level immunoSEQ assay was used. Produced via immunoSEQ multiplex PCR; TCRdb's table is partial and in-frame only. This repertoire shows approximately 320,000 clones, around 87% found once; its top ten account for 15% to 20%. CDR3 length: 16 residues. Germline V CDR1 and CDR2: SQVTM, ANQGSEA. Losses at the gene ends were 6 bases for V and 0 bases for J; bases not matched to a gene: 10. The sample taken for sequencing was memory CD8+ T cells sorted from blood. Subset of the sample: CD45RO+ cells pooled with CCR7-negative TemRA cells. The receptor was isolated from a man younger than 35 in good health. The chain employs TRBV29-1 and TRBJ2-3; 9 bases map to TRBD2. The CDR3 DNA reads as TGCAGCGTGGACGAGACTAGCGGACTGAGCACAGATACGCAGTATTTT. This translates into CSVDETSGLSTDTQYF.